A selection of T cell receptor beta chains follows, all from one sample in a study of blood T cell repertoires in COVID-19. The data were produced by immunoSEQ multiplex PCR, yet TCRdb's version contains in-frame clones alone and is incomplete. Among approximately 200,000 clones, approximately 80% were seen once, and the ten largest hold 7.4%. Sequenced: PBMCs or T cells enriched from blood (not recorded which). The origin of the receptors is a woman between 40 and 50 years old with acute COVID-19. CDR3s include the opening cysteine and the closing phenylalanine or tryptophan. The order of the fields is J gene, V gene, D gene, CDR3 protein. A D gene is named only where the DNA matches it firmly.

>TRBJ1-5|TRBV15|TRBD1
CATSITGVGQPQHF
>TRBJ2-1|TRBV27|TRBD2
CASSPPGQGILAGGYNEQFF
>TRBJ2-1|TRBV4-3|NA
CASSQEMRLLSYNEQFF
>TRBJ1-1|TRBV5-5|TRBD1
CASSWRTGAMNTEAFF
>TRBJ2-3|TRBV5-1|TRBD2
CASSLEGREVDTQYF
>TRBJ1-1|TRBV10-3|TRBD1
CAISEPGQGRGKTEAFF
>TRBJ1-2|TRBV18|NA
CASSPGQTFSGYTF
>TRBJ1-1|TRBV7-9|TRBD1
CASSRAGGRGLNTEAFF
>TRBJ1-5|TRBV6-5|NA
CASTPNRPGPQPQHF
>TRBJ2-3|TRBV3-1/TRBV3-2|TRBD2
CASSHRLAGGPSDTQYF
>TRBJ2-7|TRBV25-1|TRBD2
CASSAGGSYEQYF
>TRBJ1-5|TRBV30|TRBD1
CAWSVRLFGTGSNQPQHF
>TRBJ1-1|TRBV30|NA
CAHDRSSEAFF
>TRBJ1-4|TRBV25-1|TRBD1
CASRDRTGAAEKLFF
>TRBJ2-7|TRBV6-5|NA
CASSRPGLAAYEQYF
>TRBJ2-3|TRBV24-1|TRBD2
CATSSPRRTSGGAGWTDTQYF
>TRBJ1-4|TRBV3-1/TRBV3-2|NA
CASSQLRGTSEKLFF
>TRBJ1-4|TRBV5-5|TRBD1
CASSWRTGGEEKLFF
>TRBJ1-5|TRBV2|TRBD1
CASTPTGGGQPQHF
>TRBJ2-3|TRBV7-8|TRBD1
CASSHWDRGTTDTQYF